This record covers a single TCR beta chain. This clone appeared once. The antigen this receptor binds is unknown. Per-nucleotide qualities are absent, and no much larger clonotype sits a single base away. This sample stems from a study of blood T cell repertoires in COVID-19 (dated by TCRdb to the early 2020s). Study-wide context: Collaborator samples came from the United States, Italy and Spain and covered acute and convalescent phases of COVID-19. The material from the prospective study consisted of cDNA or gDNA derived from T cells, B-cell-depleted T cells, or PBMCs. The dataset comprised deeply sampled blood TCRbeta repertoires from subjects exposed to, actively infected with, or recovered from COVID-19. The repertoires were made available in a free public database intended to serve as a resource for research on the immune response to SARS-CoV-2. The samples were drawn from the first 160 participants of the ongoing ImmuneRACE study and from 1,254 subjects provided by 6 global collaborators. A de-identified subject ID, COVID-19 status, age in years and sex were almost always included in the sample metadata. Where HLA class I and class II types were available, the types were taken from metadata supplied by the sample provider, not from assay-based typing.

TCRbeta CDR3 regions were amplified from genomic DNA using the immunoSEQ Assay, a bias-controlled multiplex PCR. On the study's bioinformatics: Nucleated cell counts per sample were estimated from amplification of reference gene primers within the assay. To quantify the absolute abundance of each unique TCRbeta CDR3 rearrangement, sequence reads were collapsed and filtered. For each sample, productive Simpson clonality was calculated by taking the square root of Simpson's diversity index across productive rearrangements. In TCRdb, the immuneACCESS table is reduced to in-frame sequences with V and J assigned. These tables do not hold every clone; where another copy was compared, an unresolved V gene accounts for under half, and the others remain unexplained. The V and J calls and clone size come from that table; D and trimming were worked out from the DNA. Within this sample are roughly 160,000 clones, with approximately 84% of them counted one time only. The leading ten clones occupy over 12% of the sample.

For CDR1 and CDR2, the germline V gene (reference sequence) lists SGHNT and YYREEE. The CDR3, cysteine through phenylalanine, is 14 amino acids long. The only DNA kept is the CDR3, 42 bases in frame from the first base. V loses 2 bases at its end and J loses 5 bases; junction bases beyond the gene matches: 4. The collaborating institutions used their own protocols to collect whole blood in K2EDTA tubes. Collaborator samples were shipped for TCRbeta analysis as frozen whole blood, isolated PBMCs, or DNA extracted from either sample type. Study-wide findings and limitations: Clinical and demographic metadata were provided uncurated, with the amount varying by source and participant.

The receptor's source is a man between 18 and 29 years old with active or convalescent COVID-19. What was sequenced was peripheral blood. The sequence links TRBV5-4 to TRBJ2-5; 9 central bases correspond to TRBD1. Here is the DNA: TGTGCCAGCAGCTTTAGGGACAGGGTGGAGACCCAGTACTTC. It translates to CASSFRDRVETQYF.